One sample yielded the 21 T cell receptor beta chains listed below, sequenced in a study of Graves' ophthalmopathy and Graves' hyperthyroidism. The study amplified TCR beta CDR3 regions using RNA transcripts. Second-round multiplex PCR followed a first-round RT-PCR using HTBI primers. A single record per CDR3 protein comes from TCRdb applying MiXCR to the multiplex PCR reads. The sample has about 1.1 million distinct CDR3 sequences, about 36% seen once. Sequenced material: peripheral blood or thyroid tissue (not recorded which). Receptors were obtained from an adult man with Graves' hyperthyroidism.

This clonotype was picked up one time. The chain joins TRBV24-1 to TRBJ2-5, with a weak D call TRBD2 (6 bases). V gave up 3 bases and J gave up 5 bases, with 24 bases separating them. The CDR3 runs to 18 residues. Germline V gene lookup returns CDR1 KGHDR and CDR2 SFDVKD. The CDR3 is CATSDDRPQGGNQETQYF. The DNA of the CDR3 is TGTGCCACCAGTGATGACCGCCCTCAGGGCGGGAATCAGGAGACCCAGTACTTC.

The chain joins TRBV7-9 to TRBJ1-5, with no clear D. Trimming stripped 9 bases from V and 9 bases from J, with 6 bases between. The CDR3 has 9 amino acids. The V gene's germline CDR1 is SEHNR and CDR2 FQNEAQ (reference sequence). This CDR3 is CASPGPQHF. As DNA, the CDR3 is TGTGCCAGTCCCGGGCCCCAGCATTTT.

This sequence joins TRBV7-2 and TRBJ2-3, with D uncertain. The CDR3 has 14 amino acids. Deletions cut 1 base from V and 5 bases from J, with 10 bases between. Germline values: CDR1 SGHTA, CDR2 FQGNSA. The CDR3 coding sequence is TGTGCCAGCAGCTTAGTCGTGGTGGAAGATACGCAGTATTTT. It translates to CASSLVVVEDTQYF. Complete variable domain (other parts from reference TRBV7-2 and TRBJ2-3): GAGVSQSPSNKVTEKGKDVELRCDPISGHTALYWYRQSLGQGLEFLIYFQGNSAPDKSGLPSDRFSAERTGGSVSTLTIQRTQQEDSAVYLCASSLVVVEDTQYFGPGTRLTVL.

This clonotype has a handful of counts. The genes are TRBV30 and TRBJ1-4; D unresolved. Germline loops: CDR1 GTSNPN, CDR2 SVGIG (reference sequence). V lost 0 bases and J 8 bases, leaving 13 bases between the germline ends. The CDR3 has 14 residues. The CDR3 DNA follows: TGTGCCTGGAGTGTTGGGTCCGGACGGGAAAAACTGTTTTTT. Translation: CAWSVGSGREKLFF.

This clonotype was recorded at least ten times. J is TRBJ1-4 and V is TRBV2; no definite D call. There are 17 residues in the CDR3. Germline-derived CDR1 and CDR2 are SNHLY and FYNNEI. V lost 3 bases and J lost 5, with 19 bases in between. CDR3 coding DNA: TGTGCCAGCAGTGATGGCCCCCTGGGAACCTTGAATGAAAAACTGTTTTTT. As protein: CASSDGPLGTLNEKLFF.

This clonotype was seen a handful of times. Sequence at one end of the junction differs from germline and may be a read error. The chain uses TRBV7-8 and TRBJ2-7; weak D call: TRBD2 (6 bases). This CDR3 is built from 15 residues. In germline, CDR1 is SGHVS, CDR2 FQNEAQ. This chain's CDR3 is CASSQEGLGGYEQYF. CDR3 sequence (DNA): TGCGCCAGCAGCCAAGAAGGACTGGGGGGCTACGAGCAGTACTTC.

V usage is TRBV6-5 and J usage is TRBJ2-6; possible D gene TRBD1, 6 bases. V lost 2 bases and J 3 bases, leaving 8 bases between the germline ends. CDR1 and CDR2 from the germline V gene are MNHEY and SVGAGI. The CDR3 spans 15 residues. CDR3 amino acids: CASSYQGYGANVLTF. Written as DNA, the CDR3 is TGTGCCAGCAGTTACCAGGGGTATGGGGCCAACGTCCTGACTTTC.

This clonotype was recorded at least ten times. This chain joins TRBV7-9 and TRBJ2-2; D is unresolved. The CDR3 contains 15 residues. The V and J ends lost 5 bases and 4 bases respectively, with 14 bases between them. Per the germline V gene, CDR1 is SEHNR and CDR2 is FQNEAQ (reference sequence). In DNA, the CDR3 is TGTGCCAGCAGCCCCCCCCCACGATCCACCGGGGAGCTGTTTTTT. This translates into CASSPPPRSTGELFF.

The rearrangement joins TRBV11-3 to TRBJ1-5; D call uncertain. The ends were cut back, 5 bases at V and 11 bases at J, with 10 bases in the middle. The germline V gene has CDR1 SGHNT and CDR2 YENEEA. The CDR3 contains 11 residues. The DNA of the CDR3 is TGTGCCAGCAGCCGATGGGAGTCCCAGCATTTT. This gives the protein CASSRWESQHF.

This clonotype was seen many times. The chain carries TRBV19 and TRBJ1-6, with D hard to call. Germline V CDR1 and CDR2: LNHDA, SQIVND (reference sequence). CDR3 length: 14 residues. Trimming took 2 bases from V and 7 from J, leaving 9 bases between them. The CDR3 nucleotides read TGTGCCAGTAGTATACTAGCGGAAAATTCACCCCTCCACTTT. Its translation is CASSILAENSPLHF.

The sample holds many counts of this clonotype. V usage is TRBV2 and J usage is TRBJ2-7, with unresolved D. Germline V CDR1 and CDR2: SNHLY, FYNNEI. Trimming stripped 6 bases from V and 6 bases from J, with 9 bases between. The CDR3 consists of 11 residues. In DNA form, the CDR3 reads TGTGCCAGCAGGGGGAATGGCGAGCAGTACTTC. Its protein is CASRGNGEQYF.

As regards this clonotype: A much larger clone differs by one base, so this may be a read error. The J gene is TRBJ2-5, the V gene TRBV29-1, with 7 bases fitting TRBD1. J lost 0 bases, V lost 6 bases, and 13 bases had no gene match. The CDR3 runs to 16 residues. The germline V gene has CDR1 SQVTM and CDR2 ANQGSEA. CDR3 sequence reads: CSVDNPDRSNQETQYF. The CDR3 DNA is TGCAGCGTCGACAACCCGGACAGGTCAAACCAAGAGACCCAGTACTTC.

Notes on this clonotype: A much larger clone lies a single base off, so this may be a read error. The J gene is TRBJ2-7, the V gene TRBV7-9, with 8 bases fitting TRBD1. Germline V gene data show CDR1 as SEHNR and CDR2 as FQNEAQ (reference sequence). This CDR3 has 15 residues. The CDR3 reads CASSLVGGQGYEQCF. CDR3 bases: TGTGCCAGCAGCTTAGTAGGAGGACAGGGATACGAGCAGTGCTTC.

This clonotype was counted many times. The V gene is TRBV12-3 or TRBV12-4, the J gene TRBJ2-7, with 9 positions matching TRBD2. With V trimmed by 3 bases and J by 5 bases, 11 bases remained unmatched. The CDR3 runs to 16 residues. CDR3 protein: CASSFRQAASGDEQYF. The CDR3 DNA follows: TGTGCCAGCAGTTTCCGACAGGCCGCTAGCGGGGACGAGCAGTACTTC.

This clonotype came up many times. The CDR3 DNA reads as TGTGCCAGCAGCTTAGACGTGGGTGACGAGCAGTACTTC. This codes for CASSLDVGDEQYF. This chain links TRBV7-8 with TRBJ2-7, with unresolved D. The germline V gene encodes CDR1 SGHVS and CDR2 FQNEAQ. The CDR3 extends over 13 amino acids. Trimming took 1 base from V and 5 from J, leaving 9 bases between them.

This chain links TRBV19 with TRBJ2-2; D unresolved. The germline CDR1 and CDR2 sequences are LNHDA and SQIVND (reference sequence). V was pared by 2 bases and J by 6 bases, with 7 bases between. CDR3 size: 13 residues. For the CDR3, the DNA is TGTGCCAGTAGTATATCGGCGGCCGGGGAGCTGTTTTTT. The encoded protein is CASSISAAGELFF. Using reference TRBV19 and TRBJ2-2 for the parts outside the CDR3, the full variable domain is DGGITQSPKYLFRKEGQNVTLSCEQNLNHDAMYWYRQDPGQGLRLIYYSQIVNDFQKGDIAEGYSVSREKKESFPLTVTSAQKNPTAFYLCASSISAAGELFFGEGSRLTVL.

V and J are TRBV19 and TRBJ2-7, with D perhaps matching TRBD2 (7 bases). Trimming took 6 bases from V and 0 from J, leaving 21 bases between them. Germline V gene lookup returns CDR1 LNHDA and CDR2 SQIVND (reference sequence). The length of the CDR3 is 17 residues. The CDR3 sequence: CASRSGGAASLSYEQYF. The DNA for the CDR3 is TGTGCCAGTAGGAGTGGGGGGGCAGCCTCGCTCTCCTACGAGCAGTACTTC.

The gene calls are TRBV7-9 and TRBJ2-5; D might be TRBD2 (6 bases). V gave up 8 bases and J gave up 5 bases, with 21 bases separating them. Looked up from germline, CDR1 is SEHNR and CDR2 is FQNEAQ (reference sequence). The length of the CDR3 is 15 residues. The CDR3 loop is CASVARSGDRETQYF. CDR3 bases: TGTGCCAGCGTCGCTCGGTCGGGAGACCGGGAGACCCAGTACTTC.

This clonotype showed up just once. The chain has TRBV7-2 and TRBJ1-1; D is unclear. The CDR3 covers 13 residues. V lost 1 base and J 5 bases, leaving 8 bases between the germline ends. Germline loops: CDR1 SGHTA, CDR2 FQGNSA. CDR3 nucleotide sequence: TGTGCCAGCAGCTTAGAGGTCGTTACTGAAGCTTTCTTT. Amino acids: CASSLEVVTEAFF.

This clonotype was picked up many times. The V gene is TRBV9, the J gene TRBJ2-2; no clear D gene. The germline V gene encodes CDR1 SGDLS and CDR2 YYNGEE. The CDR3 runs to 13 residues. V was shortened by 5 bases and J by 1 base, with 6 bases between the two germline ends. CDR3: CASRSGNTGELFF. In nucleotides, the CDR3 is TGTGCCAGCAGATCAGGGAACACCGGGGAGCTGTTTTTT.

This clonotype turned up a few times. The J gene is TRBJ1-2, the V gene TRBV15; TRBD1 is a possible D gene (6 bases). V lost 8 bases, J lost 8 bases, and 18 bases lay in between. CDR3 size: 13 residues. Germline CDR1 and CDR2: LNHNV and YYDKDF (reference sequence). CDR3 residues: CATAPSGGGGYTF. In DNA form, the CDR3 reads TGTGCCACCGCCCCAAGCGGGGGGGGCGGCTACACCTTC.